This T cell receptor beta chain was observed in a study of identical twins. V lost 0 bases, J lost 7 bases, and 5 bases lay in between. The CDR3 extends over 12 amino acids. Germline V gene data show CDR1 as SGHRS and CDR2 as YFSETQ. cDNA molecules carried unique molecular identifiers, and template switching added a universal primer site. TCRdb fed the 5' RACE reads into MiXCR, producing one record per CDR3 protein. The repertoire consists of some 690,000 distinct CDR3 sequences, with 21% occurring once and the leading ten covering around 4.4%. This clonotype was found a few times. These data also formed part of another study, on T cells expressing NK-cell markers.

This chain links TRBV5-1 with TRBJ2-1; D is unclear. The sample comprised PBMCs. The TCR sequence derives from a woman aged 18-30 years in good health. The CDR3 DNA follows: TGCGCCAGCAGCTTGGAGGTGAATGAGCAGTTCTTC. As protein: CASSLEVNEQFF.